The clone carrying this TCR beta chain has a count of ten or more. This entry comes from a study of blood T cell repertoires in COVID-19. Study context: Both acute and convalescent COVID-19 samples were obtained from the United States, Italy and Spain. Sample material is recorded as cDNA or gDNA derived from T cells, B-cell-depleted T cells, or PBMCs.

V trimming: 3 bases; J trimming: 2 bases; junction bases outside the gene matches: 10. Germline values: CDR1 SGDLS, CDR2 YYNGEE. This CDR3 is 17 amino acids long. Per the authors' pipeline: Reference gene primer amplification gave nucleated cell count estimates. Here immunoSEQ multiplex PCR was the method, and the copy in TCRdb shows in-frame clones only, minus some. D and trimming come from the DNA, and the V and J calls and clone size come from that table. Among approximately 50,000 clones listed, approximately 80% were seen once. Patients in Seattle were enrolled during active infection, then followed longitudinally.

This chain links TRBV9 with TRBJ2-2; 7 bases line up with TRBD2. This clonotype was obtained from a man aged 55 to 70 with COVID-19, enrolled during active disease. Sequenced sample: peripheral blood. The CDR3 bases are TGTGCCAGCAGCGACCCCACGGGACTAACTAACACCGGGGAGCTGTTTTTT. It codes for CASSDPTGLTNTGELFF. The variable domain in full, with the rest retrieved from reference TRBV9 and TRBJ2-2, is DSGVTQTPKHLITATGQRVTLRCSPRSGDLSVYWYQQSLDQGLQFLIQYYNGEERAKGNILERFSAQQFPDLHSELNLSSLELGDSALYFCASSDPTGLTNTGELFFGEGSRLTVL.